The 5 T cell receptor beta chains below all came from one sample that was sequenced in a study of T cell changes during pregnancy in multiple sclerosis. Method: immunoSEQ multiplex PCR; TCRdb's copy keeps in-frame clones and lacks some. The data contain approximately 65,000 clones, around nine tenths of them singletons. Sequencing was performed on peripheral blood, taken in the third trimester of pregnancy. The receptor source for this set is a female donor in good health, enrolled as a control in a pregnancy study.

J is TRBJ1-2 and V is TRBV10-3, with 9 positions matching TRBD1. With V trimmed by 7 bases and J by 0 bases, 9 bases remained unmatched. Germline V gene data show CDR1 as ENHRY and CDR2 as SYGVKD. The CDR3 has 16 amino acids. The CDR3 nucleotides read TGTGCCATCAAGAGGGGACAGGGATCGACTAACTATGGCTACACCTTC. Translated, it gives CAIKRGQGSTNYGYTF.

The chain joins TRBV6-1 to TRBJ1-2, with a possible D match to TRBD1 (5 bases). The V gene's germline CDR1 is MNHNS and CDR2 SASEGT. Trimming stripped 2 bases from V and 6 bases from J, with 16 bases between. The CDR3 sequence is 15 residues long. CDR3 sequence: CASSEPYRRFDGYTF. In nucleotides, the CDR3 is TGTGCCAGCAGTGAACCGTACAGGCGATTCGATGGCTACACCTTC.

This chain joins TRBV4-3 and TRBJ1-4; 9 bases fit TRBD1. Germline CDR1 LGHNA, CDR2 YSLEER. V lost 0 bases and J lost 8; bases outside the gene matches: 10. The CDR3 is made up of 17 amino acids. The CDR3 DNA sequence: TGCGCCAGCAGCCAAGAAGGAGCGGACAGGGGCATCGAAAAACTGTTTTTT. This gives the protein CASSQEGADRGIEKLFF.

The chain joins TRBV4-1 to TRBJ2-5, with 14 positions matching TRBD2. Trimming at V came to 2 bases and at J to 11 bases, leaving 7 bases not matched to a gene. CDR1 and CDR2 (germline): MGHRA, YSYEKL. CDR3 length: 15 amino acids. The CDR3 region has the DNA TGCGCCAGCAGCCAAAGACTAGCGGGGGGGCCGGGGCAGTACTTC. Protein: CASSQRLAGGPGQYF.

The chain joins TRBV7-6 to TRBJ2-5; 9 bases match TRBD1. Germline CDR1 reads SGHVS; CDR2 reads FNYEAQ. The CDR3 is made up of 16 amino acids. The V segment lost 3 bases and the J segment 5 bases; nucleotides outside the gene matches: 10. The CDR3 loop reads CASSLVGQGYWETQYF. DNA for the CDR3: TGTGCCAGCAGCTTGGTAGGACAGGGGTACTGGGAGACCCAGTACTTC.